These 19 T cell receptor beta chains were all obtained from the same sample, sequenced in a study of shared clonotypes between healthy human individuals. CD45RO-negative, CCR7-positively selected cells formed the naive CD8 fraction, excluding terminally differentiated effector memory CD45RA+ cells. Method: immunoSEQ multiplex PCR; TCRdb's copy keeps in-frame clones and lacks some. In the table there are about 1,900,000 clones, about 95% of which are singletons. Sequencing was done on a sample of naive CD8+ T cells sorted from blood. The receptors here all came from a young man in good health.

This clone was recorded only once. The chain is built from TRBV28 and TRBJ1-2; 7 bases map to TRBD1. V trimming: 5 bases; J trimming: 5 bases; junction bases outside the gene matches: 11. This CDR3 contains 15 residues. Germline-derived CDR1 and CDR2 are MDHEN and SYDVKM. The CDR3: CASSPTGASPYGYTF. The CDR3 nucleotides read TGTGCCAGCAGTCCCACAGGGGCCAGCCCATATGGCTACACCTTC.

This chain joins TRBV13 and TRBJ2-7; D might be TRBD2 (6 bases). Trimming removed 4 bases at V and 3 bases at J, with 10 bases between. The CDR3 is 13 amino acids. Germline V gene data show CDR1 as PRHDT and CDR2 as FYEKMQ (reference sequence). CDR3 protein: CASSSGTGYEQYF. The CDR3 region has the DNA TGTGCCAGCAGCTCCGGGACTGGCTACGAGCAGTACTTC.

The gene calls are TRBV7-9 and TRBJ1-1; maybe TRBD1 (5 bases). Per the germline V gene, CDR1 is SEHNR and CDR2 is FQNEAQ (reference sequence). This CDR3 region has 15 residues. Trimming removed 3 bases at V and 1 base at J, with 12 bases between. CDR3 DNA: TGTGCCAGCAGCTTTGTCGGGACGGCGAACACTGAAGCTTTCTTT. Translated: CASSFVGTANTEAFF.

This chain connects TRBV13 to TRBJ1-1, with D perhaps matching TRBD1 (6 bases). V lost 0 bases, J lost 4 bases, and 12 bases lay in between. CDR1 PRHDT and CDR2 FYEKMQ come from the germline V gene (reference sequence). The CDR3 has 15 residues. CDR3 bases: TGTGCCAGCAGCTTAGGCGGGGGGGCCGGCACTGAAGCTTTCTTT. It codes for CASSLGGGAGTEAFF.

The chain joins TRBV6-1 to TRBJ1-1; D is unresolved. This CDR3 has 13 residues. From germline, CDR1 is MNHNS and CDR2 SASEGT. Between the trimmed V and J ends, which lost 4 bases and 1 base, there was a span of 7 bases. In nucleotides, the CDR3 is TGTGCCAGCAGTGTTTGGGGGAACACTGAAGCTTTCTTT. Translation gives CASSVWGNTEAFF.

The rearrangement joins TRBV7-9 to TRBJ2-7, with 10 bases aligning to TRBD1. This CDR3 has 15 amino acids. With 5 bases clipped from V and 5 bases from J, the junction kept 9 bases outside the gene matches. Per the germline V gene, CDR1 is SEHNR and CDR2 is FQNEAQ (reference sequence). CDR3 bases: TGTGCCAGCAGCGCCGCGACAGGGGGCCGAGACGAGCAGTACTTC. It encodes CASSAATGGRDEQYF.

The chain couples TRBV11-2 to TRBJ2-2, with D tentatively TRBD1 (6 bases). V was trimmed by 4 bases and J by 2 bases, leaving 11 bases between them. This CDR3 is built from 15 residues. Germline values: CDR1 SGHAT, CDR2 FQNNGV. The CDR3 DNA is TGTGCCAGCAGCTACCGACAGGATAACACCGGGGAGCTGTTTTTT. Encoded protein: CASSYRQDNTGELFF. The full variable domain, rest sourced from reference TRBV11-2 and TRBJ2-2, is EAGVAQSPRYKIIEKRQSVAFWCNPISGHATLYWYQQILGQGPKLLIQFQNNGVVDDSQLPKDRFSAERLKGVDSTLKIQPAKLEDSAVYLCASSYRQDNTGELFFGEGSRLTVL.

This clone was seen more than once but under ten times. V is TRBV2 and J is TRBJ1-5, with D unclear. Germline CDR1 reads SNHLY; CDR2 reads FYNNEI. CDR3 length: 13 residues. With 3 bases removed from V and 5 bases from J, the gap between germline ends came to 8 bases. In DNA form, the CDR3 reads TGTGCCAGCAGTGATGGTTACCATCAGCCCCAGCATTTT. Its translation: CASSDGYHQPQHF.

The gene calls are TRBV19 and TRBJ2-5, with 7 bases that match TRBD2. This CDR3 comprises 17 residues. V trimming: 6 bases; J trimming: 0 bases; junction bases outside the gene matches: 13. Germline CDR1 LNHDA, CDR2 SQIVND (reference sequence). The CDR3, as DNA: TGTGCCAGTAGCACAGTGGCGGGAGTCGTGTACCAAGAGACCCAGTACTTC. Translating gives CASSTVAGVVYQETQYF.

J is TRBJ2-3 and V is TRBV18; 8 bases agree with TRBD1. The CDR3 is 17 residues long. Germline V lookup: CDR1 KGHSH, CDR2 LQKENI. The junction had 14 bases not matched to a gene; V was cut back by 3 bases and J by 6 bases. The CDR3 DNA reads TGTGCCAGCTCACCGAATCGGGAGAGACAGGGGTTGGATACGCAGTATTTT. Encoded protein: CASSPNRERQGLDTQYF.

The chain uses TRBV4-1 and TRBJ1-2, with D possibly matching TRBD1 (6 bases). This CDR3 has 14 residues. Germline loops: CDR1 MGHRA, CDR2 YSYEKL. V was shortened by 4 bases and J by 10 bases, with 19 bases between the two germline ends. The CDR3 DNA is TGCGCCAGCAGCCCGGACAGTACTGTTATCTTCTACACCTTC. Amino acids: CASSPDSTVIFYTF.

The count of this clone is one. The rearrangement uses TRBV25-1 and TRBJ2-7; weak D call: TRBD2 (6 bases). The V end lost 3 bases, the J end lost 0 bases, and 9 bases lay between the germline ends. Germline CDR1 reads MGHDK; CDR2 reads SYGVNS. The CDR3 is 14 amino acids. The CDR3 region has the DNA TGTGCCAGCAGTGACGGGGGTTACTCCTACGAGCAGTACTTC. It codes for CASSDGGYSYEQYF.

This clone has a single count. V and J are TRBV28 and TRBJ2-7; D assignment may be TRBD1 or TRBD2 (6 bases each). Germline CDR1 MDHEN, CDR2 SYDVKM. Trimming pared 6 bases from V and 1 base from J, leaving 13 bases between. The CDR3 contains 14 residues. CDR3: CASSGEDRSYEQYF. In DNA, the CDR3 is TGTGCCAGCAGCGGGGAGGACAGATCCTACGAGCAGTACTTC.

The chain combines TRBV2 with TRBJ2-1; no clear D gene. The CDR3 spans 12 residues. Germline CDR1 and CDR2: SNHLY and FYNNEI. The V gene lost 1 base and the J gene lost 8 bases, with 6 bases spanning the gap. The CDR3: CASSEEQDEQFF. The CDR3 nucleotides are TGTGCCAGCAGTGAAGAGCAGGATGAGCAGTTCTTC.

This chain uses TRBV5-6 with TRBJ2-7; 11 bases are shared with TRBD2. Trimming removed 2 bases from V and 3 bases from J; junction bases left unmatched: 4. From germline, CDR1 is SGHDT and CDR2 YYEEEE. The CDR3 consists of 15 residues. The CDR3 nucleotides read TGTGCCAGCAGCTTAGCGACTAGCGGGGACTACGAGCAGTACTTC. Its translation is CASSLATSGDYEQYF. The whole variable domain, remainder taken from reference TRBV5-6 and TRBJ2-7, is DAGVTQSPTHLIKTRGQQVTLRCSPKSGHDTVSWYQQALGQGPQFIFQYYEEEERQRGNFPDRFSGHQFPNYSSELNVNALLLGDSALYLCASSLATSGDYEQYFGPGTRLTVT.

The chain carries TRBV6-1 and TRBJ1-5, with no clear D. The CDR3 is 14 amino acids. Trimming took off 1 base at V and 9 bases at J, with 13 bases between the two ends. The germline V gene has CDR1 MNHNS and CDR2 SASEGT. As DNA, the CDR3 is TGTGCCAGCAGTGAAGGGACTACGTTTTGGCCCCAGCATTTT. Protein sequence: CASSEGTTFWPQHF.

The chain carries TRBV7-6 and TRBJ2-3; a possible D gene is TRBD2 (6 bases). V was cut by 2 bases and J by 6 bases, with 12 bases left in between. Germline V gene lookup returns CDR1 SGHVS and CDR2 FNYEAQ. The CDR3 is 14 residues long. The CDR3, as DNA: TGTGCCAGCAGCTTAAGCCCAGGAGGGGATACGCAGTATTTT. Its translation is CASSLSPGGDTQYF.

About this clone: This sample also contains other DNA sequences that code for the same CDR3. The CDR3 nucleotides read TGTGCCAGCAGCGGGACCGGGCCCTCCTACGAGCAGTACTTC. It encodes CASSGTGPSYEQYF. This sequence joins TRBV7-9 and TRBJ2-7; either TRBD1 or TRBD2 may supply D (5 bases each). Germline CDR1 and CDR2: SEHNR and FQNEAQ (reference sequence). The CDR3 runs 14 residues. V lost 5 bases, J lost 0 bases, and 11 bases lay in between.

The chain recombines TRBV12-5 with TRBJ2-1; 10 bases map to TRBD2. This CDR3 is 15 amino acids long. The ends lost 3 bases at V and 5 bases at J; junction bases unmatched: 4. CDR1 is LGHNT and CDR2 is FRNRAP in the germline V gene. The chain's CDR3 is CASGFSGRADNEQFF. The CDR3 DNA sequence: TGTGCTAGTGGTTTCAGCGGGAGGGCTGACAATGAGCAGTTCTTC.